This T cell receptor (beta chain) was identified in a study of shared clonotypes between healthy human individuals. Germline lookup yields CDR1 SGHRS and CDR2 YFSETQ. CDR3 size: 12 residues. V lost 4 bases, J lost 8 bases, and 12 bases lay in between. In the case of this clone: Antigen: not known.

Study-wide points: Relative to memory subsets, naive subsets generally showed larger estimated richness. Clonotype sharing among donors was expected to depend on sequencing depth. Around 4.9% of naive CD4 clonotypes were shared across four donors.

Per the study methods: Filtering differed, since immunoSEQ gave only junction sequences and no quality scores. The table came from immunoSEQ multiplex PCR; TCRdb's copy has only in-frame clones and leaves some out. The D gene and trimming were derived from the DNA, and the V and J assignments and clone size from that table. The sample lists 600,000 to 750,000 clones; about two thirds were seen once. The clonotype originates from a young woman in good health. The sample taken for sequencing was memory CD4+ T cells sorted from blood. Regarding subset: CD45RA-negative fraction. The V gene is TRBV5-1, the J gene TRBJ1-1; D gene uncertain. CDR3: CASSLEEGEAFF. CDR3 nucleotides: TGCGCCAGCAGCCTCGAGGAAGGAGAAGCTTTCTTT.